This T cell receptor beta chain was observed in a study of T cell responses to AZD1222 COVID-19 vaccine. General observations from the study: Baseline seropositives among AZD1222 recipients totaled only 5 to 7. Dominant CD4 TCR responses targeted spike regions 160-218 and 743-854.

Sequencing was performed with immunoSEQ multiplex PCR; in TCRdb, only in-frame clones are kept and a portion is missing. The data show 150,000 or so clones, with around 90% seen just once and under 2% held by the top ten. Germline CDR1 LGHNT, CDR2 FRNRAP. J gave up 5 bases and V 6 bases, and 4 bases lay outside the gene matches. The CDR3 length is 14 residues. Concerning this clone itself: As yet, its antigen is unknown.

V gene TRBV12-5 combines with J gene TRBJ2-2, with 9 bases fitting TRBD1. The input for sequencing was peripheral blood, taken on day 0 of AZD1222 vaccination. This sequence was found in an adult in good health. The CDR3 loop is CASGTGGLTGELFF. The CDR3, as DNA: TGTGCTAGTGGAACAGGGGGCCTAACCGGGGAGCTGTTTTTT. The full variable domain, in which reference TRBV12-5 and TRBJ2-2 provide the parts outside the CDR3, is DARVTQTPRHKVTEMGQEVTMRCQPILGHNTVFWYRQTMMQGLELLAYFRNRAPLDDSGMPKDRFSAEMPDATLATLKIQPSEPRDSAVYFCASGTGGLTGELFFGEGSRLTVL.